These 20 T cell receptor beta chains originate from one sample sequenced in a study of blood T cell repertoires in COVID-19. The method was immunoSEQ multiplex PCR; TCRdb's version includes in-frame clones alone and lacks a portion of them. This table holds hundreds of thousands of clones, roughly 79% found once. Specimen: peripheral blood. All receptors derive from an elderly woman with COVID-19, enrolled during active disease.

Only a few counts were recorded for this clone. The chain uses TRBV7-2 and TRBJ1-5; tentative D call: TRBD1 (5 bases). Trimming pared 5 bases from V and 3 bases from J, leaving 8 bases between. The CDR3 totals 13 residues. Looked up from germline, CDR1 is SGHTA and CDR2 is FQGNSA. The CDR3 reads CASSQDTNQPQHF. The CDR3 bases are TGTGCCAGCAGCCAGGACACCAATCAGCCCCAGCATTTT.

The chain couples TRBV19 to TRBJ2-7, with a weak D call TRBD2 (5 bases). This CDR3 comprises 13 residues. V lost 5 bases, J lost 9 bases, and 17 bases lay in between. Germline loops: CDR1 LNHDA, CDR2 SQIVND (reference sequence). The CDR3 is CASSANRDLGQYF. The CDR3 nucleotides are TGTGCCAGTAGTGCCAACCGGGATCTTGGGCAGTACTTC.

The chain combines TRBV30 with TRBJ2-1; tentatively, D is TRBD2 (6 bases). Germline-derived CDR1 and CDR2 are GTSNPN and SVGIG (reference sequence). The CDR3 consists of 14 residues. V was clipped by 2 bases and J by 1 base, with 9 bases between them. The CDR3 DNA is TGTGCCTGGAGTCCGACTAGATCCTACAATGAGCAGTTCTTC. Residues: CAWSPTRSYNEQFF.

This chain links TRBV27 with TRBJ2-3; TRBD1 matches 10 bases. The junction had 4 bases not matched to a gene; V was cut back by 5 bases and J by 2 bases. This CDR3 is 15 amino acids long. Germline CDR1 is MNHEY and CDR2 is SMNVEV (reference sequence). The DNA for the CDR3 is TGTGCCAGCAGTGTGACAGGGGGCAACACAGATACGCAGTATTTT. Translation gives CASSVTGGNTDTQYF.

CDR3 nucleotide sequence: TGTGCCAGCAGATCAGGGGTAAATGAGCAGTTCTTC. Translation gives CASRSGVNEQFF. The chain carries TRBV2 and TRBJ2-1; TRBD1 might be the D (6 bases). The CDR3 extends over 12 amino acids. Germline-derived CDR1 and CDR2 are SNHLY and FYNNEI. The germline V and J ends were trimmed by 6 bases and 7 bases, with 10 bases remaining between them.

The chain employs TRBV11-2 and TRBJ2-6, with 8 bases matching TRBD1. The ends lost 6 bases at V and 2 bases at J; junction bases unmatched: 0. In germline, CDR1 is SGHAT, CDR2 FQNNGV. This CDR3 spans 14 amino acids. The CDR3 spells CASRTGAGANVLTF. The CDR3 DNA reads as TGTGCCAGCAGGACAGGGGCTGGGGCCAACGTCCTGACTTTC.

This clone was seen a few times. The rearrangement links TRBV5-4 to TRBJ1-6; no firm D call. The CDR3 is made up of 12 amino acids. Trimming removed 3 bases from V and 12 bases from J, with 10 bases in between. Germline values: CDR1 SGHNT, CDR2 YYREEE (reference sequence). CDR3 in DNA: TGTGCCAGCAGCTCCATCGGTTTACCCCTCCACTTT. This translates into CASSSIGLPLHF.

The chain joins TRBV5-4 to TRBJ2-1, with 8 bases that match TRBD2. After removal of 3 bases from V and 8 bases from J, the junction contained 7 bases not matched to a gene. Germline CDR1 reads SGHNT; CDR2 reads YYREEE (reference sequence). The CDR3 consists of 14 residues. Here the CDR3 reads CASSSTSGGDEQFF. In DNA form, the CDR3 reads TGTGCCAGCAGCTCTACGTCGGGGGGGGATGAGCAGTTCTTC.

The V and J genes are TRBV19 and TRBJ2-7, with TRBD2 as a possible D gene (6 bases). The germline V and J ends were trimmed by 3 bases and 3 bases, with 6 bases remaining between them. Germline V gene data show CDR1 as LNHDA and CDR2 as SQIVND (reference sequence). There are 12 residues in the CDR3. CDR3 amino acids: CASSMGGYEQYF. CDR3 DNA sequence: TGTGCCAGTAGTATGGGGGGCTACGAGCAGTACTTC. The variable domain in full, completed from reference TRBV19 and TRBJ2-7, reads DGGITQSPKYLFRKEGQNVTLSCEQNLNHDAMYWYRQDPGQGLRLIYYSQIVNDFQKGDIAEGYSVSREKKESFPLTVTSAQKNPTAFYLCASSMGGYEQYFGPGTRLTVT.

The CDR3 bases are TGTGCCAGCAGTACGGACAGCTACTCTGGAAACACCATATATTTT. It encodes CASSTDSYSGNTIYF. V gene TRBV6-5 combines with J gene TRBJ1-3, with D perhaps TRBD1 (6 bases). Germline CDR1 and CDR2: MNHEY and SVGAGI. The V and J ends lost 5 bases and 0 bases respectively, with 11 bases between them. The CDR3 loop spans 15 amino acids.

The DNA for the CDR3 is TGCGCCAGCAGCCGAAAGACAGGGAGCACAGATACGCAGTATTTT. It encodes CASSRKTGSTDTQYF. V usage is TRBV4-3 and J usage is TRBJ2-3, with 7 nucleotides matching TRBD1. This CDR3 comprises 15 residues. The V gene end was trimmed by 4 bases and the J gene end by 0 bases; junction bases not matched to a gene: 4. CDR1 and CDR2 from the germline V gene are LGHNA and YSLEER.

The rearrangement uses TRBV19 and TRBJ1-2; D possibly corresponds to TRBD1 (5 bases). The CDR3 runs 13 residues. In germline, CDR1 is LNHDA, CDR2 SQIVND (reference sequence). Trimming took off 3 bases at V and 4 bases at J, with 9 bases between the two ends. The CDR3 spells CASSIAGPYGYTF. CDR3 DNA sequence: TGTGCCAGTAGTATCGCAGGGCCCTATGGCTACACCTTC.

Note on this clone: This sample also contains other DNA sequences that code for the same CDR3. The CDR3 loop reads CASSLTGTGELFF. The CDR3 DNA follows: TGTGCCAGCAGCTTGACGGGCACCGGGGAGCTGTTTTTT. The chain combines TRBV7-3 with TRBJ2-2; no firm D call. V was trimmed by 3 bases and J by 4 bases, leaving 6 bases between them. The CDR3 totals 13 residues. Germline V gene sequence: CDR1 SGHTA, CDR2 FQGTGA. The complete variable domain, with remaining parts taken from reference TRBV7-3 and TRBJ2-2, reads GAGVSQTPSNKVTEKGKYVELRCDPISGHTALYWYRQSLGQGPEFLIYFQGTGAADDSGLPNDRFFAVRPEGSVSTLKIQRTERGDSAVYLCASSLTGTGELFFGEGSRLTVL.

V and J are TRBV18 and TRBJ1-1, with TRBD1 identical over 12 bases. CDR3 size: 16 residues. CDR1 and CDR2 (germline): KGHSH, LQKENI. V dropped 3 bases and J dropped 4; count of bases not matched to a gene: 6. CDR3 residues: CASSPGTGGYTTEAFF. DNA for the CDR3: TGTGCCAGCTCACCCGGGACAGGGGGCTATACCACTGAAGCTTTCTTT.

The rearrangement links TRBV6-5 to TRBJ2-7, with unresolved D. Deletions cut 4 bases from V and 3 bases from J, with 16 bases between. Germline V lookup: CDR1 MNHEY, CDR2 SVGAGI. The CDR3 spans 15 residues. The CDR3 DNA sequence: TGTGCCAGCAGTTTGGCGGCACAAAGGAGCTACGAGCAGTACTTC. This gives the protein CASSLAAQRSYEQYF.

The V and J genes are TRBV3-1 (or the pseudogene TRBV3-2) and TRBJ1-6, with a weak D call TRBD1 (5 bases). Trimming took off 3 bases at V and 7 bases at J, with 13 bases between the two ends. Germline CDR1 and CDR2: LGHDT and YNNKEL (reference sequence). The CDR3 covers 15 residues. CDR3 coding DNA: TGTGCCAGCAGCCAGGGGCCCCCGGGCAATTCACCCCTCCACTTT. Protein sequence: CASSQGPPGNSPLHF.

The rearrangement joins TRBV5-1 to TRBJ2-2; weak D call: TRBD1 (5 bases). Between the trimmed V and J ends, which lost 2 bases and 5 bases, there was a span of 13 bases. Germline CDR1 and CDR2: SGHRS and YFSETQ. The CDR3 has 15 amino acids. CDR3 in DNA: TGCGCCAGCAGCTTCATCTCAGGGCGGACCGGGGAGCTGTTTTTT. Translation: CASSFISGRTGELFF.

This clone was seen just once. This chain connects TRBV11-3 to TRBJ2-2; a possible D gene is TRBD1 (6 bases). The germline V gene encodes CDR1 SGHNT and CDR2 YENEEA. Trimming took 1 base from V and 5 from J, leaving 17 bases between them. CDR3 length equals 17 residues. CDR3 DNA: TGTGCCAGCAGCTTAGGGGTTACAGGGTCGAGTACCGGGGAGCTGTTTTTT. Its translation: CASSLGVTGSSTGELFF.

This clone was observed a few times. The chain carries TRBV19 and TRBJ2-1; the match to TRBD2 covers 12 bases. V lost 3 bases and J lost 9; bases outside the gene matches: 3. This CDR3 has 14 amino acids. Germline assignment: CDR1 LNHDA and CDR2 SQIVND (reference sequence). The CDR3 coding sequence is TGTGCCAGTAGTATCCCTAGCGGGAGGGCTGAGCAGTTCTTC. Protein: CASSIPSGRAEQFF.

The chain recombines TRBV30 with TRBJ1-6; no firm D call. Germline CDR1 GTSNPN, CDR2 SVGIG (reference sequence). The CDR3 covers 15 residues. The V and J ends lost 7 bases and 0 bases respectively, with 13 bases between them. The CDR3 nucleotides read TGTGCCTTTCGGACTGACGGCTCCTATAATTCACCCCTCCACTTT. Protein: CAFRTDGSYNSPLHF.